These 9 T cell receptor beta chains came from one sample sequenced in a study of T cell responses to AZD1222 COVID-19 vaccine. Assay: immunoSEQ multiplex PCR; the TCRdb copy retains only in-frame clones and omits some. The data hold some 130,000 clones, with 85% to 90% observed a single time. The material sequenced was peripheral blood, taken on day 0 of AZD1222 vaccination. The source of these receptors is an adult in good health.

This chain connects TRBV28 to TRBJ1-6, with 7 nucleotides matching TRBD1. V was pared by 5 bases and J by 5 bases, with 12 bases of the junction left unmatched. This CDR3 has 17 amino acids. Germline V CDR1 and CDR2: MDHEN, SYDVKM. The CDR3 DNA is TGTGCCAGCAGTATAGTAGGACAGGAGCTTAATAATTCACCCCTCCACTTT. Translated, it gives CASSIVGQELNNSPLHF.

This rearrangement joins TRBV30 to TRBJ1-4; 7 bases are a match to TRBD1. The CDR3 totals 16 residues. Per the germline V gene, CDR1 is GTSNPN and CDR2 is SVGIG (reference sequence). J was trimmed by 6 bases and V by 0 bases; bases with no gene match: 10. In DNA form, the CDR3 reads TGTGCCTGGAGTGTATGGATTCGACAGGGAGATGAAAAACTGTTTTTT. Amino acid sequence: CAWSVWIRQGDEKLFF.

This clone has more than one count but fewer than ten. V is TRBV7-2 and J is TRBJ1-2; 7 bases match TRBD1. The CDR3 extends over 13 amino acids. The germline CDR1 and CDR2 sequences are SGHTA and FQGNSA. Germline trimming cut 5 bases from V and 8 bases from J; bases unmatched to any gene: 8. The CDR3 region is CASSREGAKGYTF. The CDR3 DNA reads TGTGCCAGCAGCCGGGAGGGGGCGAAAGGCTACACCTTC.

V and J are TRBV9 and TRBJ1-3; no firm D call. Trimming stripped 4 bases from V and 1 base from J, with 12 bases between. There are 15 residues in the CDR3. The germline V gene has CDR1 SGDLS and CDR2 YYNGEE. CDR3 DNA sequence: TGTGCCAGCAGCCTGTCAGGAGGGTCTGGAAACACCATATATTTT. It encodes CASSLSGGSGNTIYF.

This sequence joins TRBV27 and TRBJ1-4; D unresolved. CDR1 and CDR2 (germline): MNHEY, SMNVEV (reference sequence). V gave up 5 bases and J gave up 0 bases, with 7 bases separating them. CDR3 length: 14 amino acids. This CDR3 is CASSPRTTNEKLFF. Here the CDR3 DNA reads TGTGCCAGCAGTCCCAGAACAACTAATGAAAAACTGTTTTTT.

The V and J genes are TRBV7-2 and TRBJ2-3; a weak D match, TRBD2 (6 bases). The CDR3 is 14 amino acids. Germline-derived CDR1 and CDR2 are SGHTA and FQGNSA. The V gene lost 5 bases and the J gene lost 2 bases, with 11 bases spanning the gap. The CDR3 sequence: CASSPWTNTDTQYF. CDR3 nucleotide sequence: TGTGCCAGCAGCCCCTGGACTAACACAGATACGCAGTATTTT.

DNA for the CDR3: TGTGCCAGTAGTATATATAGGGTAGGAACCTACGAGCAGTACTTC. It specifies CASSIYRVGTYEQYF. V usage is TRBV19 and J usage is TRBJ2-7; D gene uncertain. Looked up from germline, CDR1 is LNHDA and CDR2 is SQIVND (reference sequence). The V end lost 2 bases, the J end lost 2 bases, and 13 bases lay between the germline ends. CDR3 size: 15 residues.

V gene TRBV7-2 combines with J gene TRBJ2-7; D unresolved. Germline loops: CDR1 SGHTA, CDR2 FQGNSA. V dropped 8 bases and J dropped 1 base, with 15 bases sitting between them. CDR3 length equals 14 residues. The CDR3 region has the DNA TGTGCCAGCTCCGAACCCGCCAGATCCTACGAGCAGTACTTC. This gives the protein CASSEPARSYEQYF. The variable domain in full, with the rest retrieved from reference TRBV7-2 and TRBJ2-7, is GAGVSQSPSNKVTEKGKDVELRCDPISGHTALYWYRQSLGQGLEFLIYFQGNSAPDKSGLPSDRFSAERTGGSVSTLTIQRTQQEDSAVYLCASSEPARSYEQYFGPGTRLTVT.

V gene TRBV7-9 combines with J gene TRBJ2-3; tentative D call: TRBD1 (6 bases). CDR3 length: 16 amino acids. In germline, CDR1 is SEHNR, CDR2 FQNEAQ (reference sequence). V was clipped by 7 bases and J by 5 bases, with 22 bases between them. This CDR3 is CASTVFRGPGEDTQYF. CDR3 nucleotides: TGTGCCAGCACCGTCTTCCGGGGCCCAGGGGAAGATACGCAGTATTTT.